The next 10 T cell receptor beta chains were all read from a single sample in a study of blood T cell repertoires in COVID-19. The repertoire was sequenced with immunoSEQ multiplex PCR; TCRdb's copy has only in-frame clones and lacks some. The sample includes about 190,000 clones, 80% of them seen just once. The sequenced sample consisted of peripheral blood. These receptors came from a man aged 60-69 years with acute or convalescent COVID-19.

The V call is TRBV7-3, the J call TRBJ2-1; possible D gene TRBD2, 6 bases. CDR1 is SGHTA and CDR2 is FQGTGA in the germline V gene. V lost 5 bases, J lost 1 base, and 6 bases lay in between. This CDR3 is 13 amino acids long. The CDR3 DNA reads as TGTGCCAGCAGCGCGGGATCCTACAATGAGCAGTTCTTC. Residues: CASSAGSYNEQFF.

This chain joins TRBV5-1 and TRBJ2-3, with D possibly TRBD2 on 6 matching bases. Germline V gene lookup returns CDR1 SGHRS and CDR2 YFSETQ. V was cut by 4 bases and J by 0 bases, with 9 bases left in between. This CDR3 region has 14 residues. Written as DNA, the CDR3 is TGCGCCAGCAGCGCTAGCGATAGCACAGATACGCAGTATTTT. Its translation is CASSASDSTDTQYF.

CDR3 sequence reads: CASSEYPDTKNTEAFF. The CDR3 nucleotides are TGTGCCAGCAGTGAATACCCGGACACCAAGAACACTGAAGCTTTCTTT. This chain uses TRBV6-1 with TRBJ1-1, with a tentative D call TRBD1 (5 bases). This CDR3 has 16 residues. The V gene lost 2 bases and the J gene lost 1 base, with 14 bases spanning the gap. Germline-derived CDR1 and CDR2 are MNHNS and SASEGT.

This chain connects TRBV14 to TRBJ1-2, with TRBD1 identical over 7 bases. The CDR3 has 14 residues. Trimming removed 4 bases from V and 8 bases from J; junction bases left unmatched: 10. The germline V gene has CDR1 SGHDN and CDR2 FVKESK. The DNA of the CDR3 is TGTGCCAGCAGCCCCACACCTTACAGGGGAGGCTACACCTTC. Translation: CASSPTPYRGGYTF.

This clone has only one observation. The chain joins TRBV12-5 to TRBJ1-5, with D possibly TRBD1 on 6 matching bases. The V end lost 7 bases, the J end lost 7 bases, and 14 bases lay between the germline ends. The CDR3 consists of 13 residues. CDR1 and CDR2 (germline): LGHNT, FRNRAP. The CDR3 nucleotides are TGTGCTAGTGCCGGGGCGGGGGGCCAGCCCCAGCATTTT. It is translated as CASAGAGGQPQHF. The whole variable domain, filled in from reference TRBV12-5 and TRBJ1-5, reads DARVTQTPRHKVTEMGQEVTMRCQPILGHNTVFWYRQTMMQGLELLAYFRNRAPLDDSGMPKDRFSAEMPDATLATLKIQPSEPRDSAVYFCASAGAGGQPQHFGDGTRLSIL.

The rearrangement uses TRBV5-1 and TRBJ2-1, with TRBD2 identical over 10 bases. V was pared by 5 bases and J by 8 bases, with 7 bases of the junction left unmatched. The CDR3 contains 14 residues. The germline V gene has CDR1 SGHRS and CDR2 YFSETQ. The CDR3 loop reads CASRPTSGVDEQFF. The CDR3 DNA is TGCGCCAGCAGGCCTACTAGCGGGGTCGATGAGCAGTTCTTC.

Here the CDR3 DNA reads TGTGCCAGCTCACCTTTGCCCGGACAGCGGTCTGGTTCACCCCTCCACTTT. It is translated as CASSPLPGQRSGSPLHF. The gene calls are TRBV18 and TRBJ1-6; a possible D gene is TRBD1 (6 bases). From germline, CDR1 is KGHSH and CDR2 LQKENI. The CDR3 totals 17 residues. Deletions cut 3 bases from V and 9 bases from J, with 21 bases between. Together with reference TRBV18 and TRBJ1-6, the CDR3 gives the full variable domain: NAGVMQNPRHLVRRRGQEARLRCSPMKGHSHVYWYRQLPEEGLKFMVYLQKENIIDESGMPKERFSAEFPKEGPSILRIQQVVRGDSAAYFCASSPLPGQRSGSPLHFGNGTRLTVT.

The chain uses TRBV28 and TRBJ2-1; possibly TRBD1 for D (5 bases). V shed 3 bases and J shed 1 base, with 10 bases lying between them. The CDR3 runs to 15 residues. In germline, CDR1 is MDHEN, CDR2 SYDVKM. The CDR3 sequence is CASSLLQVSYNEQFF. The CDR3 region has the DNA TGTGCCAGCAGTTTGTTACAGGTTTCCTACAATGAGCAGTTCTTC.

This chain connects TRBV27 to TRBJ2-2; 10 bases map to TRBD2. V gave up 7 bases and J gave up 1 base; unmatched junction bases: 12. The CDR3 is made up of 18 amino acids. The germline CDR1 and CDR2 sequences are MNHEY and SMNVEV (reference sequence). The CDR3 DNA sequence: TGTGCCAGCACCCTACGATACGGACTAGCGGAGAACACCGGGGAGCTGTTTTTT. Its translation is CASTLRYGLAENTGELFF.

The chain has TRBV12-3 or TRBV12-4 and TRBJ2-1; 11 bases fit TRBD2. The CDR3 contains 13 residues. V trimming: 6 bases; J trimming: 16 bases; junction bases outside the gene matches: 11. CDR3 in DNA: TGTGCCAGCAGCACCATAACTAGCGGGAGTTTATTCTTC. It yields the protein CASSTITSGSLFF.